Listed below are T cell receptor beta chains from one sample, sequenced in a study of blood T cell repertoires in COVID-19. The data were produced by immunoSEQ multiplex PCR, yet TCRdb's version contains in-frame clones alone and is incomplete. The sample includes approximately 220,000 clones, about 85% of them seen just once. The sample consisted of peripheral blood. The receptors were sampled from a man aged 50 or older who had recovered from COVID-19. Each CDR3 is given with its conserved first and last residue. Each record gives: D gene, V gene, J gene, clone size, CDR3 protein, CDR3 DNA. D genes are given only for firm matches. Size is omitted from some rows. Given values are once, few, many or a class for expanded clones.

D: .
V: TRBV11-2
J: TRBJ2-7
size: .
CDR3: CASSLDTGREQYF
DNA: TGTGCCAGCAGCTTGGATACAGGGAGAGAGCAGTACTTC

D: TRBD1
V: TRBV2
J: TRBJ1-1
size: .
CDR3: CASRTGMYTEAFF
DNA: TGTGCCAGCAGGACAGGGATGTACACTGAAGCTTTCTTT

D: TRBD1
V: TRBV27
J: TRBJ2-1
size: .
CDR3: CASSLTTGGANNEQFF
DNA: TGTGCCAGCAGTTTAACCACAGGGGGCGCGAACAATGAGCAGTTCTTC

D: .
V: TRBV2
J: TRBJ1-1
size: .
CDR3: CASSAALGGTEAFF
DNA: TGTGCCAGCAGCGCGGCTTTGGGGGGCACTGAAGCTTTCTTT

D: TRBD1
V: TRBV5-1
J: TRBJ2-2
size: .
CDR3: CASSLGTGNTGELFF
DNA: TGCGCCAGCAGCCTCGGGACAGGGAACACCGGGGAGCTGTTTTTT

D: TRBD1
V: TRBV4-2
J: TRBJ2-3
size: .
CDR3: CASSQEGRGRPDTQYF
DNA: TGTGCCAGCAGCCAAGAGGGCAGGGGGCGCCCAGATACGCAGTATTTT

D: TRBD2
V: TRBV6-1
J: TRBJ2-1
size: .
CDR3: CASSESQRDAYNEQFF
DNA: TGTGCCAGCAGTGAATCCCAGCGGGACGCTTACAATGAGCAGTTCTTC

D: TRBD2
V: TRBV28
J: TRBJ2-2
size: .
CDR3: CASRPGLAGVTGELFF
DNA: TGTGCCAGCAGACCGGGACTAGCGGGAGTCACCGGGGAGCTGTTTTTT

D: .
V: TRBV29-1
J: TRBJ1-1
size: once
CDR3: CSVGELRDNREAFF
DNA: TGCAGCGTCGGGGAACTTCGGGACAACCGTGAAGCTTTCTTT

D: TRBD2
V: TRBV5-1
J: TRBJ2-7
size: .
CDR3: CASSSPGTRDEQYF
DNA: TGCGCCAGCAGCTCCCCCGGGACTAGGGACGAGCAGTACTTC

D: .
V: TRBV28
J: TRBJ1-5
size: few
CDR3: CASSLGWIRANQPQHF
DNA: TGTGCCAGCAGTTTAGGATGGATCAGGGCCAATCAGCCCCAGCATTTT

D: TRBD2
V: TRBV28
J: TRBJ2-7
size: .
CDR3: CASSSPWEGSHEQYF
DNA: TGTGCCAGCAGTTCCCCCTGGGAGGGATCCCACGAGCAGTACTTC

D: TRBD2
V: TRBV5-1
J: TRBJ2-7
size: .
CDR3: CASSPSGTRQYF
DNA: TGCGCCAGCAGCCCTAGCGGGACAAGGCAGTACTTC

D: .
V: TRBV7-9
J: TRBJ2-1
size: .
CDR3: CASSPVGGALAYNEQFF
DNA: TGTGCCAGCAGCCCAGTGGGGGGAGCGCTGGCTTACAATGAGCAGTTCTTC

D: TRBD1
V: TRBV19
J: TRBJ2-1
size: .
CDR3: CASSIRTGYNEQFF
DNA: TGTGCCAGTAGTATCCGGACAGGGTACAATGAGCAGTTCTTC

D: TRBD1
V: TRBV27
J: TRBJ1-1
size: .
CDR3: CASSKQGAGTEAFF
DNA: TGTGCCAGCAGTAAACAGGGGGCAGGGACTGAAGCTTTCTTT

D: TRBD1
V: TRBV5-4
J: TRBJ2-1
size: .
CDR3: CASSEMGQGARDEQFF
DNA: TGTGCCAGCAGCGAGATGGGACAGGGGGCGCGAGATGAGCAGTTCTTC

D: .
V: TRBV9
J: TRBJ2-1
size: .
CDR3: CASSASSGDYNEQFF
DNA: TGTGCCAGCAGCGCATCTTCCGGAGACTACAATGAGCAGTTCTTC

D: TRBD1
V: TRBV28
J: TRBJ1-4
size: .
CDR3: CASSFPGTGVEKLFF
DNA: TGTGCCAGCAGTTTTCCAGGGACAGGTGTCGAAAAACTGTTTTTT

D: .
V: TRBV15
J: TRBJ1-6
size: .
CDR3: CATSREIIGPAGSPLHF
DNA: TGTGCCACCAGCAGAGAAATTATTGGTCCCGCGGGTTCACCCCTCCACTTT

D: .
V: TRBV30
J: TRBJ1-5
size: .
CDR3: CAWSVITPRGNQPQHF
DNA: TGTGCCTGGAGTGTAATAACCCCGCGGGGGAATCAGCCCCAGCATTTT

D: .
V: TRBV9
J: TRBJ1-1
size: .
CDR3: CASSVGASQGRTEAFF
DNA: TGTGCCAGCAGCGTAGGCGCGTCGCAGGGCCGAACTGAAGCTTTCTTT

D: TRBD2
V: TRBV10-3
J: TRBJ2-7
size: few
CDR3: CAISESGGNSAYEQYF
DNA: TGTGCCATCAGTGAGTCGGGAGGGAATAGCGCCTACGAGCAGTACTTC

D: TRBD1
V: TRBV7-6
J: TRBJ2-1
size: once
CDR3: CASSPRQGSYNEQFF
DNA: TGTGCCAGCAGCCCCCGACAGGGCTCCTACAATGAGCAGTTCTTC

D: .
V: TRBV12-3/TRBV12-4
J: TRBJ1-5
size: .
CDR3: CASSFEQNQPQHF
DNA: TGTGCCAGCAGTTTCGAACAGAATCAGCCCCAGCATTTT

D: TRBD1
V: TRBV28
J: TRBJ1-1
size: .
CDR3: CASSLPTGAGTEAFF
DNA: TGTGCCAGCAGTTTACCGACAGGGGCAGGCACTGAAGCTTTCTTT

D: TRBD2
V: TRBV7-8
J: TRBJ2-1
size: .
CDR3: CASSLARTSGRNEQFF
DNA: TGTGCCAGCAGCTTAGCGCGGACTAGCGGGAGGAATGAGCAGTTCTTC

D: TRBD1
V: TRBV19
J: TRBJ1-6
size: .
CDR3: CASRRQGANSPLHF
DNA: TGTGCCAGTAGGAGACAGGGGGCAAATTCACCCCTCCACTTT

D: .
V: TRBV7-9
J: TRBJ1-1
size: .
CDR3: CASSFWTDVTEAFF
DNA: TGTGCCAGCAGCTTCTGGACAGATGTCACTGAAGCTTTCTTT

D: .
V: TRBV6-5
J: TRBJ1-6
size: few
CDR3: CASSYGVGGYSPLHF
DNA: TGTGCCAGCAGTTACGGGGTTGGAGGTTATTCACCCCTCCACTTT

D: .
V: TRBV15
J: TRBJ2-1
size: .
CDR3: CATSRDPAGRNNEQFF
DNA: TGTGCCACCAGCAGAGATCCAGCGGGCAGGAACAATGAGCAGTTCTTC

D: .
V: TRBV10-3
J: TRBJ2-7
size: .
CDR3: CAISDLEKQYF
DNA: TGTGCCATCAGTGACCTGGAGAAGCAGTACTTC

D: TRBD2
V: TRBV7-7
J: TRBJ2-2
size: .
CDR3: CALGSHASGTGELFF
DNA: TGTGCCTTAGGGAGCCATGCTAGCGGGACCGGGGAGCTGTTTTTT

D: TRBD2
V: TRBV25-1
J: TRBJ2-1
size: .
CDR3: CASSTSGRPNNNEQFF
DNA: TGTGCCAGCAGTACCAGCGGGAGGCCCAATAACAATGAGCAGTTCTTC

D: TRBD1
V: TRBV27
J: TRBJ2-3
size: .
CDR3: CASTGGTGATQYF
DNA: TGTGCCAGCACGGGGGGGACAGGGGCTACGCAGTATTTT

D: .
V: TRBV30
J: TRBJ2-7
size: .
CDR3: CAWSVYSGPYEQYF
DNA: TGTGCCTGGAGTGTATATAGCGGCCCCTACGAGCAGTACTTC

D: .
V: TRBV28
J: TRBJ1-1
size: .
CDR3: CASSSFRLAGLTEAFF
DNA: TGTGCCAGCAGTTCTTTCCGACTGGCGGGGTTGACTGAAGCTTTCTTT

D: .
V: TRBV7-2
J: TRBJ1-5
size: .
CDR3: CASSPQTGYSNQPQHF
DNA: TGTGCCAGCAGCCCCCAAACAGGCTATAGCAATCAGCCCCAGCATTTT

D: .
V: TRBV2
J: TRBJ1-1
size: .
CDR3: CASSERGADTEAFF
DNA: TGTGCCAGCAGTGAACGGGGTGCGGACACTGAAGCTTTCTTT

D: TRBD1
V: TRBV28
J: TRBJ1-2
size: .
CDR3: CASSSIRTGHYGYTF
DNA: TGTGCCAGCAGTTCGATCCGGACAGGGCACTATGGCTACACCTTC

D: TRBD2
V: TRBV18
J: TRBJ2-7
size: .
CDR3: CASSLGTTSYEQYF
DNA: TGTGCCAGCTCACTCGGGACTACCTCCTACGAGCAGTACTTC

D: .
V: TRBV7-9
J: TRBJ2-1
size: .
CDR3: CASRAGTHNDEQFF
DNA: TGTGCCAGCAGAGCCGGGACTCACAACGATGAGCAGTTCTTC

D: .
V: TRBV6-1
J: TRBJ1-5
size: .
CDR3: CASSEAAGVQPQHF
DNA: TGTGCCAGCAGTGAAGCGGCGGGGGTTCAGCCCCAGCATTTT